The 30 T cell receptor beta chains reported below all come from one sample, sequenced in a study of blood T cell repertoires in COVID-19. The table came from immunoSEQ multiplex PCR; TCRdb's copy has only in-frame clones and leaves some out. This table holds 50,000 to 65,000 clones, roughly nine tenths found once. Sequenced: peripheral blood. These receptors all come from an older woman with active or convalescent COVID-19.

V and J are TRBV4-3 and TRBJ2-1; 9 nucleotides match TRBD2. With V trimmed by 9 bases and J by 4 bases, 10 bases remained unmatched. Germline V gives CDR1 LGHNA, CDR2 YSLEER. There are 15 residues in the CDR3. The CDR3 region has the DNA TGCGCCAGGCGTAGATCTAGCGGGACTTACAATGAGCAGTTCTTC. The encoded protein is CARRRSSGTYNEQFF.

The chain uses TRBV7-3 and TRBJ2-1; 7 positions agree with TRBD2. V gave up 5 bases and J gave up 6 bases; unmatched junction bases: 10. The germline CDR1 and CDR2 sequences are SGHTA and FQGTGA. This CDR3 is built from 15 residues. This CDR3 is CASSPEWGGVNEQFF. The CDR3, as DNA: TGTGCCAGCAGCCCCGAATGGGGGGGTGTCAATGAGCAGTTCTTC.

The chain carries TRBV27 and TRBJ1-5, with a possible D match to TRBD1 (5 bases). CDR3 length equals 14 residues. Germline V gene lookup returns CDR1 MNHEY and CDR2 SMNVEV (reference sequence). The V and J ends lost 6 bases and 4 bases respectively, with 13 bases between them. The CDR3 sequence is CASSRGGGNQPQHF. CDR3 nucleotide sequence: TGTGCCAGCAGCCGGGGGGGTGGGAATCAGCCCCAGCATTTT.

CDR3 sequence: CASSLGEDTQYF. DNA of the CDR3: TGTGCCAGCAGCTTAGGAGAAGATACGCAGTATTTT. The chain employs TRBV11-2 and TRBJ2-3; D ambiguous. The CDR3 sequence is 12 residues long. CDR1 SGHAT and CDR2 FQNNGV come from the germline V gene. The V end lost 1 base, the J end lost 5 bases, and 4 bases lay between the germline ends.

The CDR3 DNA reads TGTGCCATCAGTGACACTAGAAAGAACTACAATGAGCAGTTCTTC. Translation: CAISDTRKNYNEQFF. The chain combines TRBV10-3 with TRBJ2-1; possible D gene TRBD2, 5 bases. Germline values: CDR1 ENHRY, CDR2 SYGVKD. CDR3 length: 15 residues. The germline V and J ends were trimmed by 3 bases and 3 bases, with 12 bases remaining between them.

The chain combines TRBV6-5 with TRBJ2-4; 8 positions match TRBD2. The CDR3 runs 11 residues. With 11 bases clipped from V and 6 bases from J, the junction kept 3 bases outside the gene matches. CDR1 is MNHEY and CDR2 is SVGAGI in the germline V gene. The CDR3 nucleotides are TGTGCCGGCGGGAGGCCAAACATTCAGTACTTC. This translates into CAGGRPNIQYF.

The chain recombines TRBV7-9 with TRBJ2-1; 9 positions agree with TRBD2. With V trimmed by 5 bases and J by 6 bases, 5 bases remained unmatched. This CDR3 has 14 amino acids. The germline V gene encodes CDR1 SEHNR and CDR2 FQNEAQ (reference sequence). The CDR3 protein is CASSGGTSFNEQFF. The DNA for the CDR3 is TGTGCCAGCAGCGGCGGGACTAGCTTCAATGAGCAGTTCTTC.

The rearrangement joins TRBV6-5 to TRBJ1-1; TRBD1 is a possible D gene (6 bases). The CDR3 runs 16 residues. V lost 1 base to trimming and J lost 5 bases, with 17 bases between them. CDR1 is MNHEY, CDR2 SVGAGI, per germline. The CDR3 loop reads CASSYWQGTRRTEAFF. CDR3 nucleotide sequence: TGTGCCAGCAGTTACTGGCAGGGGACTAGGAGGACTGAAGCTTTCTTT.

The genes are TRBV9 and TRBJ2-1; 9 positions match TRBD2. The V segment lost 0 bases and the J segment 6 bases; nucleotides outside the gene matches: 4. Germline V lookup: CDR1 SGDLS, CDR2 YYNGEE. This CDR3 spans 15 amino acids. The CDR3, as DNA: TGTGCCAGCAGCGTAGTTAGCGGGAGTTTCAATGAGCAGTTCTTC. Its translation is CASSVVSGSFNEQFF.

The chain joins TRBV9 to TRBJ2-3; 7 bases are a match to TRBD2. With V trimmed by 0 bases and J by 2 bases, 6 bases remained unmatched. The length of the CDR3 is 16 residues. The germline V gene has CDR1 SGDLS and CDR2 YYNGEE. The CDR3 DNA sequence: TGTGCCAGCAGCGTAGGAGGAGCGGGGAACACAGATACGCAGTATTTT. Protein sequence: CASSVGGAGNTDTQYF. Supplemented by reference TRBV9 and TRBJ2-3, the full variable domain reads DSGVTQTPKHLITATGQRVTLRCSPRSGDLSVYWYQQSLDQGLQFLIQYYNGEERAKGNILERFSAQQFPDLHSELNLSSLELGDSALYFCASSVGGAGNTDTQYFGPGTRLTVL.

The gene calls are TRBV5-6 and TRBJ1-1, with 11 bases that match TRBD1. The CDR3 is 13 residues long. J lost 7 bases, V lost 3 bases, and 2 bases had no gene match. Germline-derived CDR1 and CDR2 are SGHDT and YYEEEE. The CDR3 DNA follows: TGTGCCAGCAGCTCCGGGACAGGGGGTGAAGCTTTCTTT. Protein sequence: CASSSGTGGEAFF. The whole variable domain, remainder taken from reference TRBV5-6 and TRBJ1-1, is DAGVTQSPTHLIKTRGQQVTLRCSPKSGHDTVSWYQQALGQGPQFIFQYYEEEERQRGNFPDRFSGHQFPNYSSELNVNALLLGDSALYLCASSSGTGGEAFFGQGTRLTVV.

This CDR3 reads CASSYYQRASYEQYF. In DNA form, the CDR3 reads TGTGCCAGCAGTTACTACCAGCGGGCTTCCTACGAGCAGTACTTC. This sequence joins TRBV6-5 and TRBJ2-7, with D perhaps matching TRBD2 (6 bases). The germline V gene encodes CDR1 MNHEY and CDR2 SVGAGI. The V and J ends lost 1 base and 1 base respectively, with 11 bases between them. The CDR3 length is 15 residues.

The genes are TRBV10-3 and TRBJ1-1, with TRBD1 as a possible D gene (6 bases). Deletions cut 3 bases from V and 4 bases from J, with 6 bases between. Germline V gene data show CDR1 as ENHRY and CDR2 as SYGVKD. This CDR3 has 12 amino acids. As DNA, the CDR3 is TGTGCCATCAGTGAACAGGGCACTGAAGCTTTCTTT. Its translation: CAISEQGTEAFF.

CDR3 in DNA: TGTGCCAGCAGCCGCAGGGTTGAGGTGGATGGCTACACCTTC. Amino acid sequence: CASSRRVEVDGYTF. This sequence joins TRBV4-2 and TRBJ1-2; D is perhaps TRBD1 (5 bases). From germline, CDR1 is LGHNA and CDR2 YNFKEQ. The CDR3 runs 14 residues. V was shortened by 4 bases and J by 6 bases, with 15 bases between the two germline ends.

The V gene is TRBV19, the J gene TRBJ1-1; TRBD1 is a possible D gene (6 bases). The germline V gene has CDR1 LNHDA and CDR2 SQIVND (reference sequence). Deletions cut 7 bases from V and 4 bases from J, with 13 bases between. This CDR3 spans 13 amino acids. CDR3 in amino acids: CASKMGRGTEAFF. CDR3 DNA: TGTGCCAGTAAAATGGGCAGGGGCACTGAAGCTTTCTTT.

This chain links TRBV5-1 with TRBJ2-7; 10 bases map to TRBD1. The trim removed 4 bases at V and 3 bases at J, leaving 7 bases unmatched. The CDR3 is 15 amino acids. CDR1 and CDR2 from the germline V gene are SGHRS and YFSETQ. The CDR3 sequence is CASSPPRTGGYEQYF. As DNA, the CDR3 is TGCGCCAGCAGCCCACCCCGGACAGGGGGCTACGAGCAGTACTTC.

CDR3 residues: CASSLAGDNSYEQYF. The CDR3 coding sequence is TGCGCCAGCAGCTTGGCAGGCGACAATTCCTACGAGCAGTACTTC. The rearrangement joins TRBV5-1 to TRBJ2-7; the D is unclear. With 0 bases removed from V and 1 base from J, the gap between germline ends came to 11 bases. The CDR3 has 15 amino acids. Germline values: CDR1 SGHRS, CDR2 YFSETQ. The full variable domain, with the rest looked up from reference TRBV5-1 and TRBJ2-7, is KAGVTQTPRYLIKTRGQQVTLSCSPISGHRSVSWYQQTPGQGLQFLFEYFSETQRNKGNFPGRFSGRQFSNSRSEMNVSTLELGDSALYLCASSLAGDNSYEQYFGPGTRLTVT.

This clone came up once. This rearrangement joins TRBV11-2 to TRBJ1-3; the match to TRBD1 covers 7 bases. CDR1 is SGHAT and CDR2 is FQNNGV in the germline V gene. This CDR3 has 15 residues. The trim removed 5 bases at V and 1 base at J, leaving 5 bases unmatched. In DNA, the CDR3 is TGTGCCAGCAGCGTGGGACAGAGGTCTGGAAACACCATATATTTT. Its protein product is CASSVGQRSGNTIYF.

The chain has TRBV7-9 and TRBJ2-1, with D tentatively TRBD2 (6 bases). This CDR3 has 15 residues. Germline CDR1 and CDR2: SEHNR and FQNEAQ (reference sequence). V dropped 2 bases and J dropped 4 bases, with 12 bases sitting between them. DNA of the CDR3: TGTGCCAGCAGCTTAAGGGCGGGACCTTACAATGAGCAGTTCTTC. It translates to CASSLRAGPYNEQFF.

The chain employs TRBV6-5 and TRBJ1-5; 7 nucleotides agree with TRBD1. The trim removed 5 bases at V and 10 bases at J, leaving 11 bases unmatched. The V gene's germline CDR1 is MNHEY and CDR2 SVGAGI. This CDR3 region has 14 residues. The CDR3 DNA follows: TGTGCCAGCAGTCGTGGACAGGCAGGTGGTCCCCAGCATTTT. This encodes CASSRGQAGGPQHF.

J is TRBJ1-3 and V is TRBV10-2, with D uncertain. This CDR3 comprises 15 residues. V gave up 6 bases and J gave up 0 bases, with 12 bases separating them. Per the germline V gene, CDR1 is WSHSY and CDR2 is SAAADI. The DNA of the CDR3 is TGCGCCAGCAGCCTGGATAGGAGCTCTGGAAACACCATATATTTT. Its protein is CASSLDRSSGNTIYF.

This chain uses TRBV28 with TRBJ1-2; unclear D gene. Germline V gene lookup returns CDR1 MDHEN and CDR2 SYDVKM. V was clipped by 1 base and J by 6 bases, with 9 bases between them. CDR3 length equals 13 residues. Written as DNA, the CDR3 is TGTGCCAGCAGTTTATACGGCCGGGATGGCTACACCTTC. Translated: CASSLYGRDGYTF.

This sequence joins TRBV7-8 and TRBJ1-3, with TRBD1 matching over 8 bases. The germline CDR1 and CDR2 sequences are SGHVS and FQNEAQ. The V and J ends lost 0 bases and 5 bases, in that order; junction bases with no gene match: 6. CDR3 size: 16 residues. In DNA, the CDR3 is TGTGCCAGCAGCTTAGCGGACACAGGGGGTAGAAACACCATATATTTT. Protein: CASSLADTGGRNTIYF. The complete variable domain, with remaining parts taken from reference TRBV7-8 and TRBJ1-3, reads GAGVSQSPRYKVAKRGQDVALRCDPISGHVSLFWYQQALGQGPEFLTYFQNEAQLDKSGLPSDRFFAERPEGSVSTLKIQRTQQEDSAVYLCASSLADTGGRNTIYFGEGSWLTVV.

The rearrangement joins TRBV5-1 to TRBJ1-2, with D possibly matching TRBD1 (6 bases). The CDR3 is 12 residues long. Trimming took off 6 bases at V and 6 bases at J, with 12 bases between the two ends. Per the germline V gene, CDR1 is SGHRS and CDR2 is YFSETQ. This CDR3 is CASTGPGDGYTF. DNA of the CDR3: TGCGCCAGCACAGGGCCAGGGGATGGCTACACCTTC.

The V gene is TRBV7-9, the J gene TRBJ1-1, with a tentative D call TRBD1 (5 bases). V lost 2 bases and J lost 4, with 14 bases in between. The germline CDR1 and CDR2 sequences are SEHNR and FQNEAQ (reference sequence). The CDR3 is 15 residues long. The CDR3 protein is CASSLRGSDPTEAFF. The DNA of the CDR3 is TGTGCCAGCAGCTTAAGGGGCAGCGATCCCACTGAAGCTTTCTTT.

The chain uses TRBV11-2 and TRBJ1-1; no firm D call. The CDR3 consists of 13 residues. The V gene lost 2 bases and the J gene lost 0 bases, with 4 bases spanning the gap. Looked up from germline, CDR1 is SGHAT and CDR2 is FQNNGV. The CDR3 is CASSLPVNTEAFF. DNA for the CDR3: TGTGCCAGCAGCTTACCGGTGAACACTGAAGCTTTCTTT. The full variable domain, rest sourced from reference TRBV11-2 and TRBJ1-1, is EAGVAQSPRYKIIEKRQSVAFWCNPISGHATLYWYQQILGQGPKLLIQFQNNGVVDDSQLPKDRFSAERLKGVDSTLKIQPAKLEDSAVYLCASSLPVNTEAFFGQGTRLTVV.

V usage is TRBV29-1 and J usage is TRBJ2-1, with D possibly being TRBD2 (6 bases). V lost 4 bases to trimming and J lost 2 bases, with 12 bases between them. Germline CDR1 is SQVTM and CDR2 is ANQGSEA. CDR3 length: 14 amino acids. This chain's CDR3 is CSVAREYPYNEQFF. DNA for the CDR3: TGCAGCGTTGCCCGGGAGTACCCCTACAATGAGCAGTTCTTC.

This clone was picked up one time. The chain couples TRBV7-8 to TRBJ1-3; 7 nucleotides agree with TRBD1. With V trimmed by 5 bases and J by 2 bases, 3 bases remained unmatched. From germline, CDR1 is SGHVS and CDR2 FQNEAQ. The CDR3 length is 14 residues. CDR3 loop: CASSTGVAGNTIYF. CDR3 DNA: TGTGCCAGCAGCACAGGGGTCGCTGGAAACACCATATATTTT.

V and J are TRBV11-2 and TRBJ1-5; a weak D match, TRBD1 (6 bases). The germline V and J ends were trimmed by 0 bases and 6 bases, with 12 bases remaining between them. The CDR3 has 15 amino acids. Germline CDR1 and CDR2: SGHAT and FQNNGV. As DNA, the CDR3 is TGTGCCAGCAGCTTAGAGGGGGCGTCAAGTCAGCCCCAGCATTTT. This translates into CASSLEGASSQPQHF.

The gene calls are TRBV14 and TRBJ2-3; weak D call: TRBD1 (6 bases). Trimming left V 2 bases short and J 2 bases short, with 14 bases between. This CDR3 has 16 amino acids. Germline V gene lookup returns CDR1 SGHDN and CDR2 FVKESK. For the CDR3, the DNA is TGTGCCAGCAGCCAAATCCAGGACAGTTACACAGATACGCAGTATTTT. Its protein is CASSQIQDSYTDTQYF.